The entry below describes one TCR beta chain. The data were produced by immunoSEQ multiplex PCR, yet TCRdb's version contains in-frame clones alone and is incomplete. This table holds over 2 million clones, over 85% found once. This entry is derived from a study of shared clonotypes between healthy human individuals. Germline V gives CDR1 SGHVS, CDR2 FNYEAQ. The CDR3 contains 14 residues. Trimming left V 3 bases short and J 2 bases short, with 11 bases between. Sequences were obtained from naive CD4+ T cells sorted from blood. The subset here: CD45RA+ positively selected. This clonotype was sampled from a young man in good health. V is TRBV7-6 and J is TRBJ2-7; no definite D call. Here the CDR3 reads CASSFGVSTYEQYF. The CDR3 region has the DNA TGTGCCAGCAGCTTTGGGGTGTCGACCTACGAGCAGTACTTC.